This TCR beta chain was captured by sequencing in a study of T cells in Graves' hyperthyroidism and ophthalmopathy. Findings of the study overall: In the analysis, a 13 V-J model separated ophthalmopathy from stable hyperthyroidism. Ophthalmopathy, as predicted by the model, came a median roughly 6.5 months after the prediction.

This clonotype was recorded once. Antigen: not known. V lost 6 bases, J lost 0 bases, and 22 bases lay in between. There are 17 residues in the CDR3. CDR1 and CDR2 from the germline V gene are DFQATT and SNEGSKA (reference sequence). The investigators amplified TCR beta CDR3 regions from RNA transcripts. First-round RT-PCR with HTBI primers amplified the TCR CDR3 region. TCRdb ran MiXCR on the multiplex PCR reads and lists one entry per CDR3 protein. The sample shows hundreds of thousands of distinct CDR3 sequences, 15% to 20% of them seen only once. Ophthalmopathy in the patients scored at least 3 on Clinical Activity Score and at least 4 on NOSPECS grade, lasting under 3 months. Any patient presenting with uncontrolled infection, other autoimmune disease, pregnancy or lactation was left out.

Input material: blood. The rearrangement joins TRBV20-1 to TRBJ2-3, with D perhaps matching TRBD1 or TRBD2 (5 bases each). This receptor was obtained from a man between 40 and 49 years old with Graves' ophthalmopathy. CDR3 bases: TGCAGTGCCCAAAGGACACAACTAGATTCTAGCACAGATACGCAGTATTTT. Translated: CSAQRTQLDSSTDTQYF.